The clone carrying this T cell receptor beta chain was found once. The J segment lost 5 bases and the V segment lost 2 bases, leaving 5 bases of the junction unmatched. The CDR3 length is 14 residues. Germline V gene sequence: CDR1 MNHEY, CDR2 SVGAGI. This sample is part of a study of blood T cell repertoires in COVID-19. Study at large: The study drew acute and convalescent COVID-19 samples from the United States, Italy and Spain.

Per the original data handling: It was from reference gene primer amplification that nucleated cell counts were estimated. Repertoires were generated with immunoSEQ multiplex PCR, while TCRdb's copy carries only in-frame clones and drops some. The DNA gave D and trimming, while V, J and clone size come from that table. This table holds 200,000 to 250,000 clones, 80% to 90% found once. This clonotype was sampled from a man in his forties with acute or convalescent COVID-19. V is TRBV6-5 and J is TRBJ1-1, with 7 bases that match TRBD1. Source material: peripheral blood. CDR3 protein: CASSYDRARTEAFF. The CDR3, as DNA: TGTGCCAGCAGTTACGACAGGGCCCGAACTGAAGCTTTCTTT.